Shown below are 27 T cell receptor beta chains from a single sample sequenced in a study of blood T cell repertoires in COVID-19. The method was immunoSEQ multiplex PCR; TCRdb's version includes in-frame clones alone and lacks a portion of them. The sample holds 200,000 to 250,000 clones, 84% seen once. Sequences were obtained from peripheral blood. These receptors originate from a man aged 50-59 years with active or convalescent COVID-19.

This sequence joins TRBV3-1 (or the pseudogene TRBV3-2) and TRBJ1-3, with D tentatively TRBD1 (6 bases). The CDR3 contains 16 residues. With 0 bases removed from V and 4 bases from J, the gap between germline ends came to 13 bases. Germline V gene sequence: CDR1 LGHDT, CDR2 YNNKEL (reference sequence). CDR3 loop: CASSQDLFTGGNTIYF. DNA for the CDR3: TGTGCCAGCAGCCAAGATCTTTTTACAGGGGGAAACACCATATATTTT.

As DNA, the CDR3 is TGTGCCAGCAGCCAGACAGGGGGAAATTCACCCCTCCACTTT. Its translation is CASSQTGGNSPLHF. The chain is built from TRBV6-5 and TRBJ1-6; 9 nucleotides line up with TRBD1. The germline gives CDR1 MNHEY, CDR2 SVGAGI. The CDR3 loop spans 14 amino acids. V dropped 6 bases and J dropped 7; count of bases not matched to a gene: 4.

This clone was detected a few times. The chain employs TRBV6-5 and TRBJ2-1, with TRBD2 identical over 12 bases. Germline CDR1 reads MNHEY; CDR2 reads SVGAGI. The CDR3 totals 15 residues. After removal of 2 bases from V and 7 bases from J, the junction contained 3 bases not matched to a gene. For the CDR3, the DNA is TGTGCCAGCAGTTACCCCGGGACTAGCGGGAATGAGCAGTTCTTC. As protein: CASSYPGTSGNEQFF.

The chain carries TRBV28 and TRBJ1-5; D is uncertain. Between the trimmed V and J ends, which lost 2 bases and 0 bases, there was a span of 8 bases. Germline V lookup: CDR1 MDHEN, CDR2 SYDVKM. The CDR3 spans 15 residues. The CDR3 DNA reads TGTGCCAGCAGTTTAAGCTTACTTAGCAATCAGCCCCAGCATTTT. It translates to CASSLSLLSNQPQHF.

The V call is TRBV15, the J call TRBJ2-5, with 8 bases identical to TRBD2. The CDR3 spans 17 residues. J was trimmed by 4 bases and V by 3 bases; bases with no gene match: 13. Germline CDR1 reads LNHNV; CDR2 reads YYDKDF (reference sequence). CDR3 region: CATSSYREQGLGETQYF. CDR3 coding DNA: TGTGCCACCAGCAGCTATAGGGAACAGGGACTAGGAGAGACCCAGTACTTC.

The chain employs TRBV14 and TRBJ2-1; possible D gene TRBD2, 5 bases. V dropped 1 base and J dropped 4 bases, with 17 bases sitting between them. CDR3 length: 17 amino acids. Germline CDR1 SGHDN, CDR2 FVKESK. DNA of the CDR3: TGTGCCAGCAGCCAAGGGTATTGGGCGGGCCCATACAATGAGCAGTTCTTC. As protein: CASSQGYWAGPYNEQFF. Combining the CDR3 with reference TRBV14 and TRBJ2-1 gives the whole variable domain EAGVTQFPSHSVIEKGQTVTLRCDPISGHDNLYWYRRVMGKEIKFLLHFVKESKQDESGMPNNRFLAERTGGTYSTLKVQPAELEDSGVYFCASSQGYWAGPYNEQFFGPGTRLTVL.

The chain is built from TRBV2 and TRBJ2-1, with D maybe TRBD1 (7 bases). Germline assignment: CDR1 SNHLY and CDR2 FYNNEI. Between the trimmed V and J ends, which lost 7 bases and 10 bases, there was a span of 17 bases. The CDR3 has 13 residues. The chain's CDR3 is CASTGVPGGEQFF. Written as DNA, the CDR3 is TGTGCCAGCACGGGCGTACCAGGGGGGGAGCAGTTCTTC.

The J gene is TRBJ2-3, the V gene TRBV4-2; maybe TRBD2 (6 bases). Trimming cost V 4 bases and J 2 bases, with 13 bases left between them. The CDR3 sequence is 15 residues long. The germline V gene encodes CDR1 LGHNA and CDR2 YNFKEQ. DNA for the CDR3: TGTGCCAGCAGCCTTTCGGGAGTCTTCACAGATACGCAGTATTTT. Translated: CASSLSGVFTDTQYF.

The chain is built from TRBV5-1 and TRBJ2-3; D may be TRBD2 (5 bases). The germline V gene encodes CDR1 SGHRS and CDR2 YFSETQ. This CDR3 has 17 residues. Between the trimmed V and J ends, which lost 1 base and 2 bases, there was a span of 17 bases. CDR3 sequence: CASSLTLPAGSTDTQYF. The CDR3 DNA reads TGCGCCAGCAGCTTGACCCTCCCCGCGGGCTCCACAGATACGCAGTATTTT.

The table lists this clone with a count of one. CDR3 bases: TGTGCCAGCACCCCCTCCGGCGGCCATAGCAATCAGCCCCAGCATTTT. Its translation is CASTPSGGHSNQPQHF. The chain combines TRBV6-6 with TRBJ1-5; D not resolved. CDR1 MNHNY and CDR2 SVGAGI come from the germline V gene (reference sequence). The germline V and J ends were trimmed by 7 bases and 0 bases, with 16 bases remaining between them. This CDR3 has 16 amino acids.

V usage is TRBV6-5 and J usage is TRBJ2-5, with a tentative D call TRBD1 (5 bases). Germline CDR1 MNHEY, CDR2 SVGAGI. The CDR3 runs 13 residues. Trimming stripped 6 bases from V and 1 base from J, with 9 bases between. The CDR3 nucleotides read TGTGCCAGCAGGAGGACATCCCAAGAGACCCAGTACTTC. It specifies CASRRTSQETQYF.

This clone was seen only a few times. This rearrangement joins TRBV27 to TRBJ2-1; D remains unclear. The length of the CDR3 is 14 residues. Trimming left V 0 bases short and J 5 bases short, with 8 bases between. The germline V gene has CDR1 MNHEY and CDR2 SMNVEV (reference sequence). CDR3 bases: TGTGCCAGCAGTTTATCGAACTATAACAATGAGCAGTTCTTC. Translated, it gives CASSLSNYNNEQFF.

The V and J genes are TRBV3-1 (or the pseudogene TRBV3-2) and TRBJ2-2, with D perhaps matching TRBD1 (6 bases). CDR1 is LGHDT, CDR2 YNNKEL, per germline (reference sequence). This CDR3 is built from 15 residues. V dropped 6 bases and J dropped 5 bases, with 16 bases sitting between them. DNA of the CDR3: TGTGCCAGCAGTCTTCGACGGACAGCGACCGGGGAGCTGTTTTTT. Protein: CASSLRRTATGELFF.

The chain carries TRBV18 and TRBJ2-1; TRBD1 matches 9 bases. The junction had 12 bases not matched to a gene; V was cut back by 4 bases and J by 8 bases. Germline V lookup: CDR1 KGHSH, CDR2 LQKENI. CDR3 size: 16 residues. The CDR3 region has the DNA TGTGCCAGCTCACTCGGCAAAGGGACAGGGAACCATGAGCAGTTCTTC. Residues: CASSLGKGTGNHEQFF.

This clone was observed a single time. The chain joins TRBV4-2 to TRBJ2-5; 7 bases are shared with TRBD2. Germline V lookup: CDR1 LGHNA, CDR2 YNFKEQ. The V and J ends lost 5 bases and 5 bases, in that order; junction bases with no gene match: 5. The CDR3 consists of 13 residues. The CDR3 loop reads CASSSSGEETQYF. CDR3 DNA: TGTGCCAGCAGCTCCAGCGGGGAGGAGACCCAGTACTTC.

This chain uses TRBV7-2 with TRBJ2-5; 9 bases agree with TRBD1. This CDR3 spans 14 amino acids. With 0 bases clipped from V and 10 bases from J, the junction kept 6 bases outside the gene matches. Per germline, CDR1 SGHTA and CDR2 FQGNSA. The CDR3 DNA is TGTGCCAGCAGCTTAGCGGGGACAGGGAGTCACCAGTACTTC. Encoded protein: CASSLAGTGSHQYF.

V is TRBV15 and J is TRBJ1-2, with a possible D match to TRBD1 (5 bases). This CDR3 has 16 residues. Trimming shortened V by 3 bases and J by 0 bases, and 14 bases separated the two germline ends. Germline V gene data show CDR1 as LNHNV and CDR2 as YYDKDF (reference sequence). The CDR3 region is CATSRGGVRANYGYTF. CDR3 nucleotide sequence: TGTGCCACCAGCAGGGGGGGGGTGCGAGCTAACTATGGCTACACCTTC.

This chain links TRBV6-2 or TRBV6-3 with TRBJ2-7; 8 bases agree with TRBD1. V was clipped by 2 bases and J by 5 bases; unmatched bases: 11. The CDR3 runs to 16 residues. Germline assignment: CDR1 MNHEY and CDR2 SVGEGT. CDR3 sequence (DNA): TGTGCCAGCAGTTACGTCGGACAGGGCGGTTTCCACGAGCAGTACTTC. Translation: CASSYVGQGGFHEQYF.

The chain recombines TRBV7-2 with TRBJ2-5, with 7 bases that match TRBD2. The ends lost 1 base at V and 2 bases at J; junction bases unmatched: 7. The length of the CDR3 is 16 residues. Germline V gene sequence: CDR1 SGHTA, CDR2 FQGNSA. The CDR3, as DNA: TGTGCCAGCAGCTTAGTCTCTAGCGGCCCACAAGAGACCCAGTACTTC. It yields the protein CASSLVSSGPQETQYF.

J is TRBJ1-1 and V is TRBV6-5, with a tentative D call TRBD1 (6 bases). CDR1 and CDR2 from the germline V gene are MNHEY and SVGAGI. The CDR3 length is 16 residues. V shed 0 bases and J shed 4 bases, with 15 bases lying between them. The CDR3 protein is CASSYSEGGGGTEAFF. CDR3 nucleotide sequence: TGTGCCAGCAGTTACTCCGAGGGGGGGGGCGGCACTGAAGCTTTCTTT.

This clone turned up a few times. This chain's CDR3 is CAWSAGDRGFGYDEQYF. CDR3 sequence (DNA): TGTGCCTGGAGTGCAGGGGACAGGGGGTTTGGCTACGACGAGCAGTACTTC. The chain carries TRBV30 and TRBJ2-7, with 11 bases that match TRBD1. V gave up 1 base and J gave up 5 bases; unmatched junction bases: 13. Germline V gene lookup returns CDR1 GTSNPN and CDR2 SVGIG (reference sequence). CDR3 size: 17 residues.

This clone was observed a handful of times. The gene calls are TRBV6-2 or TRBV6-3 and TRBJ2-2, with 8 bases that match TRBD2. CDR3 length: 15 residues. Germline CDR1 is MNHEY and CDR2 is SVGEGT. The trim removed 5 bases at V and 5 bases at J, leaving 7 bases unmatched. CDR3 amino acids: CASSTLAGTTGELFF. The CDR3 nucleotides read TGTGCCAGCAGTACCCTAGCGGGTACGACCGGGGAGCTGTTTTTT.

This chain joins TRBV5-1 and TRBJ1-2, with 7 bases identical to TRBD1. V gave up 4 bases and J gave up 2 bases; unmatched junction bases: 11. The CDR3 contains 16 residues. Germline values: CDR1 SGHRS, CDR2 YFSETQ. CDR3 bases: TGCGCCAGCAGCCCGGTGGGACAGATACCCAACTATGGCTACACCTTC. Its protein is CASSPVGQIPNYGYTF.

V is TRBV19 and J is TRBJ1-3, with 8 bases fitting TRBD1. The CDR3 covers 16 residues. V was clipped by 7 bases and J by 0 bases; unmatched bases: 8. Germline V gene lookup returns CDR1 LNHDA and CDR2 SQIVND (reference sequence). The CDR3 DNA is TGTGCCAGTACTCCCCGGGACAGGTTCTCTGGAAACACCATATATTTT. Translated: CASTPRDRFSGNTIYF.

The V and J genes are TRBV7-2 and TRBJ1-2; D unresolved. The CDR3 length is 9 residues. CDR1 SGHTA and CDR2 FQGNSA come from the germline V gene. V was pared by 5 bases and J by 13 bases, with 8 bases between. The CDR3 bases are TGTGCCAGCAGCCCTCTTCGCACCTTC. Encoded protein: CASSPLRTF.

A few counts support this clone. The chain has TRBV27 and TRBJ2-1; D is ambiguous. The CDR3 spans 11 residues. The V gene lost 6 bases and the J gene lost 6 bases, with 6 bases spanning the gap. Germline CDR1 is MNHEY and CDR2 is SMNVEV (reference sequence). In DNA, the CDR3 is TGTGCCAGCAGATCGTCCAATGAGCAGTTCTTC. Amino acid sequence: CASRSSNEQFF.

The chain links TRBV7-8 to TRBJ1-1; 7 bases align to TRBD1. The V gene end was trimmed by 2 bases and the J gene end by 0 bases; junction bases not matched to a gene: 6. The germline V gene has CDR1 SGHVS and CDR2 FQNEAQ. This CDR3 spans 16 amino acids. DNA of the CDR3: TGTGCCAGCAGCTTAAATACAGGGGTCCTGAACACTGAAGCTTTCTTT. Amino acids: CASSLNTGVLNTEAFF.